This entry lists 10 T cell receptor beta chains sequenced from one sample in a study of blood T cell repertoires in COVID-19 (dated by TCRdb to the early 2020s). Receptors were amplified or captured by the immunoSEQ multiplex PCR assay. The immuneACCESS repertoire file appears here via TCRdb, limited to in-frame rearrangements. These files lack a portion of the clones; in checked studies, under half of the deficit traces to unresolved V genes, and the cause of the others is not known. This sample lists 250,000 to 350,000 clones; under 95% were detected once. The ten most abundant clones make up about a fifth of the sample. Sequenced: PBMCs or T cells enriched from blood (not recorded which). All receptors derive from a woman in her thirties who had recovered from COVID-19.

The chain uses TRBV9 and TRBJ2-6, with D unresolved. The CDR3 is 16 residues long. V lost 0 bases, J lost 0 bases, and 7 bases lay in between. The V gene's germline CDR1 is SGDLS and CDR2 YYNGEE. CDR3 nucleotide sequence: TGTGCCAGCAGCGTAGATGTCATCTCTGGGGCCAACGTCCTGACTTTC. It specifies CASSVDVISGANVLTF. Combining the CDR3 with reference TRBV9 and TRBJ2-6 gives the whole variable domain DSGVTQTPKHLITATGQRVTLRCSPRSGDLSVYWYQQSLDQGLQFLIQYYNGEERAKGNILERFSAQQFPDLHSELNLSSLELGDSALYFCASSVDVISGANVLTFGAGSRLTVL.

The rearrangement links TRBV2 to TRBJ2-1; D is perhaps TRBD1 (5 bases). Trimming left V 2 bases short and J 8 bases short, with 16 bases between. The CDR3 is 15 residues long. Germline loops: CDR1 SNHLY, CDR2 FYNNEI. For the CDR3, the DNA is TGTGCCAGCAGTGAATTTTGGCCACGCAGGGATGAGCAGTTCTTC. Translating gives CASSEFWPRRDEQFF.

This CDR3 reads CASSIQPTGAEQYF. The CDR3 region has the DNA TGTGCCAGCAGCATTCAGCCCACAGGGGCCGAGCAGTACTTC. This chain uses TRBV7-2 with TRBJ2-7; the match to TRBD1 covers 7 bases. Germline CDR1 reads SGHTA; CDR2 reads FQGNSA. V was clipped by 5 bases and J by 6 bases; unmatched bases: 10. This CDR3 is 14 amino acids long.

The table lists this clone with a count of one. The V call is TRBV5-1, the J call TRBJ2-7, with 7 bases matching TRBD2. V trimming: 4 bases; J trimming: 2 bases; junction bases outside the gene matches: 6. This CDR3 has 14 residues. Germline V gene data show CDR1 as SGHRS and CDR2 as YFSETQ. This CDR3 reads CASSPVAGTYEQYF. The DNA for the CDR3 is TGCGCCAGCAGCCCAGTAGCGGGTACCTACGAGCAGTACTTC.

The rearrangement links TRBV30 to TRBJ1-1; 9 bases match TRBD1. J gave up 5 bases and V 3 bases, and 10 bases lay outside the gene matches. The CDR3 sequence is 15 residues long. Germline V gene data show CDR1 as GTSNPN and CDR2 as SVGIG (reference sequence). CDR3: CAWSGGGQGWTEAFF. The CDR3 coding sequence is TGTGCCTGGAGCGGAGGGGGACAGGGTTGGACTGAAGCTTTCTTT.

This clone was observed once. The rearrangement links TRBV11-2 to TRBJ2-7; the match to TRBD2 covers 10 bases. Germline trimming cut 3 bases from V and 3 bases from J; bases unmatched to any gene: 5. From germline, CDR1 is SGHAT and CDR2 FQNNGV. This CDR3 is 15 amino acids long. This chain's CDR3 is CASSFNSGGHYEQYF. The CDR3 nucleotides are TGTGCCAGCAGCTTTAATAGCGGGGGGCACTACGAGCAGTACTTC. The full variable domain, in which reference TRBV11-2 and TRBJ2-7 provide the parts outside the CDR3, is EAGVAQSPRYKIIEKRQSVAFWCNPISGHATLYWYQQILGQGPKLLIQFQNNGVVDDSQLPKDRFSAERLKGVDSTLKIQPAKLEDSAVYLCASSFNSGGHYEQYFGPGTRLTVT.

CDR3 protein: CATSRDRGSEGYTF. Here the CDR3 DNA reads TGTGCCACGTCTCGCGACAGGGGGTCGGAGGGCTACACCTTC. The V and J genes are TRBV15 and TRBJ1-2; TRBD1 matches at 9 bases. This CDR3 has 14 amino acids. CDR1 is LNHNV, CDR2 YYDKDF, per germline (reference sequence). With 9 bases clipped from V and 8 bases from J, the junction kept 13 bases outside the gene matches.

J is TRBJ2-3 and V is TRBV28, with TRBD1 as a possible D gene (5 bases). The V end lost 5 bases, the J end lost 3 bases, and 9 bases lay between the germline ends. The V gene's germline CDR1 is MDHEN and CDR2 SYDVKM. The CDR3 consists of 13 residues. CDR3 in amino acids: CASSDRETDTQYF. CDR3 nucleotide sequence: TGTGCCAGCAGTGACAGAGAAACAGATACGCAGTATTTT.

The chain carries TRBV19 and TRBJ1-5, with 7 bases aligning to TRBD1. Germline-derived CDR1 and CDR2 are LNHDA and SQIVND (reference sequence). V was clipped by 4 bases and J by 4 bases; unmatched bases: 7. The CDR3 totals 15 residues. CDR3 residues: CASSRTGTVNQPQHF. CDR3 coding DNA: TGTGCCAGTAGTAGGACCGGGACAGTGAATCAGCCCCAGCATTTT.

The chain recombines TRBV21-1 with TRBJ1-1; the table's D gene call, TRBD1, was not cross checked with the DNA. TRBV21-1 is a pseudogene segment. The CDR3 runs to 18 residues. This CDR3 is CASSKGGPGQGPNTEAFF. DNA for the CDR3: TGTGCCAGCAGCAAAGGGGGGCCGGGACAGGGACCTAACACTGAAGCTTTCTTT.